The 7 T cell receptor beta chains below all came from one sample that was sequenced in a study of cytotoxic CD8 clonotypes in ibrutinib-treated CLL. Sequenced by immunoSEQ multiplex PCR; TCRdb stores in-frame clones only, minus some. The sample records over 45,000 clones, about 54% being singletons. Sample: PBMCs, taken at disease progression, from a patient treated with ibrutinib. The receptors were sampled from a human donor with chronic lymphocytic leukemia.

This clone has a count of ten or more. V usage is TRBV5-6 and J usage is TRBJ2-7; TRBD2 agrees at 12 bases. The V and J ends lost 2 bases and 4 bases, in that order; junction bases with no gene match: 4. The CDR3 loop spans 15 amino acids. Germline V gives CDR1 SGHDT, CDR2 YYEEEE. The CDR3, as DNA: TGTGCCAGCAGCTTCGAGCTAGCGGGAGGGTACGAGCAGTACTTC. It codes for CASSFELAGGYEQYF.

The V and J genes are TRBV13 and TRBJ1-4; D may be TRBD1 (5 bases). Germline V CDR1 and CDR2: PRHDT, FYEKMQ (reference sequence). Trimming took 3 bases from V and 2 from J, leaving 13 bases between them. This CDR3 is built from 16 residues. CDR3 sequence reads: CASSFGRVPTNEKLFF. The CDR3 DNA follows: TGTGCCAGCAGCTTTGGCAGGGTTCCCACTAATGAAAAACTGTTTTTT.

This chain uses TRBV4-1 with TRBJ1-2; TRBD1 matches 8 bases. Germline V CDR1 and CDR2: MGHRA, YSYEKL. With V trimmed by 3 bases and J by 4 bases, 4 bases remained unmatched. The CDR3 spans 14 residues. The CDR3 region is CASSQTGAGYGYTF. In nucleotides, the CDR3 is TGCGCCAGCAGCCAGACAGGGGCGGGCTATGGCTACACCTTC.

V gene TRBV5-1 combines with J gene TRBJ2-7; TRBD2 aligns across 7 bases. Germline V gives CDR1 SGHRS, CDR2 YFSETQ. V lost 4 bases and J lost 4; bases outside the gene matches: 11. The CDR3 covers 15 residues. The CDR3 is CASSPSGGGPYEQYF. CDR3 nucleotides: TGCGCCAGCAGCCCGTCGGGGGGAGGGCCGTACGAGCAGTACTTC. Full variable domain (missing parts from reference TRBV5-1 and TRBJ2-7): KAGVTQTPRYLIKTRGQQVTLSCSPISGHRSVSWYQQTPGQGLQFLFEYFSETQRNKGNFPGRFSGRQFSNSRSEMNVSTLELGDSALYLCASSPSGGGPYEQYFGPGTRLTVT.

Details on this clone: The junction does not match germline at one end; this may be a read error. The rearrangement joins TRBV11-2 to TRBJ2-4; D ambiguous. The germline V gene encodes CDR1 SGHAT and CDR2 FQNNGV. This CDR3 region has 13 residues. DNA of the CDR3: TGTGCCAGCAGCCTAGACTGGGTAAACATTCAGTACTTC. This codes for CASSLDWVNIQYF. Filled out from reference TRBV11-2 and TRBJ2-4, the complete variable domain reads EAGVAQSPRYKIIEKRQSVAFWCNPISGHATLYWYQQILGQGPKLLIQFQNNGVVDDSQLPKDRFSAERLKGVDSTLKIQPAKLEDSAVYLCASSLDWVNIQYFGAGTRLSVL.

This clone was seen only a few times. CDR3 sequence: CAISESRKGYTF. CDR3 DNA sequence: TGTGCCATCAGTGAGTCAAGGAAAGGCTACACCTTC. This chain links TRBV10-3 with TRBJ1-2; D call uncertain. V dropped 0 bases and J dropped 8 bases, with 7 bases sitting between them. Germline values: CDR1 ENHRY, CDR2 SYGVKD. The CDR3 covers 12 residues.

The chain has TRBV5-4 and TRBJ1-2, with D possibly matching TRBD1 (5 bases). CDR3 size: 15 residues. V lost 3 bases to trimming and J lost 2 bases, with 14 bases between them. Germline V CDR1 and CDR2: SGHNT, YYREEE (reference sequence). In DNA form, the CDR3 reads TGTGCCAGCAGCTCGCAGGGACTTTCCAACTATGGCTACACCTTC. It specifies CASSSQGLSNYGYTF.